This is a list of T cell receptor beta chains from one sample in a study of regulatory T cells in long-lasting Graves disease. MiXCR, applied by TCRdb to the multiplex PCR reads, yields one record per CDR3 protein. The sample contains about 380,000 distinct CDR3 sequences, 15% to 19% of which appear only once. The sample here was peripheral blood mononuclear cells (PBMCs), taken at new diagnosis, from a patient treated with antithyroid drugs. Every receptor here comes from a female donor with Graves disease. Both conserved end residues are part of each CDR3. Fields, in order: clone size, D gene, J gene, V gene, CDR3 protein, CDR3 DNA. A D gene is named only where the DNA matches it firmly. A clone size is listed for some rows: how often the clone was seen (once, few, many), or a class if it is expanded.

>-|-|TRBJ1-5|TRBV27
CASSLSGTFAPQHF
TGTGCCAGCAGTTTATCGGGCACGTTCGCACCCCAGCATTTT
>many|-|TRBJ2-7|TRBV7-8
CASSLGSTYEQYF
TGTGCCAGCAGCTTAGGCTCTACCTACGAGCAGTACTTC
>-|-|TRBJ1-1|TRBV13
CASSLGSLEAFF
TGTGCCAGCAGCTTAGGGTCTCTGGAAGCTTTCTTT
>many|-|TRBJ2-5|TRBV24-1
CATSDPSRTAMETQYF
TGTGCCACCAGTGACCCCTCTCGGACAGCGATGGAGACCCAGTACTTC
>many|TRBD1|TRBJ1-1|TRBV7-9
CATRDSLNTEAFF
TGTGCCACCCGGGACAGCCTGAACACTGAAGCTTTCTTT
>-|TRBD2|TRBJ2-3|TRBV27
CASSLSWGLSAMGTQYF
TGTGCCAGCAGCTTATCGTGGGGACTATCCGCTATGGGGACGCAGTATTTT
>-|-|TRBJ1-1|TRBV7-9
CASSLVLGAANTEAFF
TGTGCCAGCAGCTTAGTCTTGGGGGCGGCGAACACTGAAGCTTTCTTT
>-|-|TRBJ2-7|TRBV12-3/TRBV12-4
CASSSAWSGESSYEQYF
TGTGCCAGCAGCTCCGCCTGGAGTGGAGAGAGCTCCTACGAGCAGTACTTC
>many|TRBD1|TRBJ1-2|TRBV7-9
CASSNSQGYGYTF
TGTGCCAGCAGCAATTCACAGGGGTATGGCTACACCTTC
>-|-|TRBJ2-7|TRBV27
CASSLPGEDLSYEQYF
TGTGCCAGCAGTTTACCCGGGGAGGATCTCTCCTACGAGCAGTACTTC